This T cell receptor beta chain is drawn from a study of control samples from healthy donors and cancer patients. Assay: immunoSEQ multiplex PCR; the TCRdb copy retains only in-frame clones and omits some. The table has approximately 84,000 clones, around 92% seen once. The TCR comes from a man aged 25 to 45 in good health. Sequencing was carried out using blood.

In nucleotides, the CDR3 is TGTGCCAGCAGTCCCGGGACTAGCGGGGGGCTATTCAATGAGCAGTTCTTC. This gives the protein CASSPGTSGGLFNEQFF. V and J are TRBV25-1 and TRBJ2-1; 15 bases map to TRBD2. CDR1 is MGHDK and CDR2 is SYGVNS in the germline V gene. The ends lost 5 bases at V and 6 bases at J; junction bases unmatched: 8. The CDR3 consists of 17 residues.